The 19 T cell receptor beta chains below come from one sample, sequenced in a study of cytomegalovirus exposure and HLA in healthy donors. Assay used: immunoSEQ multiplex PCR; TCRdb lists only in-frame clones, some missing. This table has 150,000 to 200,000 clones, approximately 86% appearing once. Sample: PBMCs. The receptors were sampled from a woman aged 18-35 years in good health and CMV-seronegative.

J is TRBJ2-1 and V is TRBV14; D unclear. CDR1 and CDR2 (germline): SGHDN, FVKESK. This CDR3 contains 15 residues. V lost 1 base and J 0 bases, leaving 7 bases between the germline ends. CDR3 region: CASSQVTGSYNEQFF. Here the CDR3 DNA reads TGTGCCAGCAGCCAAGTGACTGGCTCCTACAATGAGCAGTTCTTC. Using reference TRBV14 and TRBJ2-1 for the parts outside the CDR3, the full variable domain is EAGVTQFPSHSVIEKGQTVTLRCDPISGHDNLYWYRRVMGKEIKFLLHFVKESKQDESGMPNNRFLAERTGGTYSTLKVQPAELEDSGVYFCASSQVTGSYNEQFFGPGTRLTVL.

The rearrangement uses TRBV29-1 and TRBJ1-1; the D gene is possibly TRBD1 (6 bases). Deletions cut 4 bases from V and 4 bases from J, with 10 bases between. Germline V gene lookup returns CDR1 SQVTM and CDR2 ANQGSEA. The CDR3 has 12 residues. The CDR3 loop is CSVVRGVTEAFF. The CDR3 bases are TGCAGCGTTGTCAGGGGAGTCACTGAAGCTTTCTTT.

V gene TRBV9 combines with J gene TRBJ1-1; D might be TRBD1 (5 bases). The CDR3 is 14 residues long. V lost 0 bases and J 7 bases, leaving 13 bases between the germline ends. The germline V gene encodes CDR1 SGDLS and CDR2 YYNGEE. Written as DNA, the CDR3 is TGTGCCAGCAGCGTAGCCTCCAGGGCCGATGAAGCTTTCTTT. Translating gives CASSVASRADEAFF. Together with reference TRBV9 and TRBJ1-1, the CDR3 gives the full variable domain: DSGVTQTPKHLITATGQRVTLRCSPRSGDLSVYWYQQSLDQGLQFLIQYYNGEERAKGNILERFSAQQFPDLHSELNLSSLELGDSALYFCASSVASRADEAFFGQGTRLTVV.

The CDR3 loop is CASSYLGVNQPQHF. In DNA form, the CDR3 reads TGTGCCAGCAGCTACCTCGGGGTCAATCAGCCCCAGCATTTT. The rearrangement uses TRBV28 and TRBJ1-5, with D uncertain. CDR3 length: 14 residues. In germline, CDR1 is MDHEN, CDR2 SYDVKM. Trimming left V 6 bases short and J 3 bases short, with 12 bases between.

The chain couples TRBV5-6 to TRBJ2-7, with a possible D match to TRBD2 (5 bases). This CDR3 contains 15 residues. Germline V lookup: CDR1 SGHDT, CDR2 YYEEEE. V was trimmed by 2 bases and J by 1 base, leaving 13 bases between them. DNA of the CDR3: TGTGCCAGCAGCTTTCTGGGGAAGCGGTCCTACGAGCAGTACTTC. As protein: CASSFLGKRSYEQYF.

This chain uses TRBV11-2 with TRBJ1-1, with 7 nucleotides matching TRBD1. CDR3 length equals 14 residues. CDR1 SGHAT and CDR2 FQNNGV come from the germline V gene. V dropped 10 bases and J dropped 1; count of bases not matched to a gene: 9. The CDR3 bases are TGTGCCACCCCGGTTCGACAGGGGAACACTGAAGCTTTCTTT. It specifies CATPVRQGNTEAFF.

J is TRBJ2-5 and V is TRBV5-1, with no clear D. V was trimmed by 0 bases and J by 3 bases, leaving 6 bases between them. CDR3 length: 13 amino acids. The germline V gene has CDR1 SGHRS and CDR2 YFSETQ. The CDR3, as DNA: TGCGCCAGCAGCTTGGCTACTGAAGAGACCCAGTACTTC. As protein: CASSLATEETQYF.

The CDR3 is CASSPGTGAQNTEAFF. CDR3 in DNA: TGTGCCAGCAGCCCCGGGACAGGGGCCCAGAACACTGAAGCTTTCTTT. This chain uses TRBV11-1 with TRBJ1-1; 10 bases fit TRBD1. The CDR3 length is 16 residues. The germline CDR1 and CDR2 sequences are SGHAT and FQDESV (reference sequence). J was trimmed by 1 base and V by 5 bases; bases with no gene match: 7.

This chain joins TRBV2 and TRBJ1-1; D call uncertain. The CDR3 spans 14 residues. Germline V gene lookup returns CDR1 SNHLY and CDR2 FYNNEI. V was trimmed by 7 bases and J by 0 bases, leaving 12 bases between them. The CDR3 spells CASNVDGMNTEAFF. The CDR3 nucleotides read TGTGCCAGCAATGTGGACGGGATGAACACTGAAGCTTTCTTT.

V gene TRBV21-1 combines with J gene TRBJ1-2; the table names TRBD1, a call not compared with the DNA. TRBV21-1 is given as a pseudogene. The CDR3 is 15 residues long. CDR3 region: CASRGTDASNYGYTF. CDR3 coding DNA: TGTGCCAGCAGAGGGACAGACGCCTCTAACTATGGCTACACCTTC.

This chain uses TRBV7-9 with TRBJ1-1; D may be TRBD1 (6 bases). Germline V gene data show CDR1 as SEHNR and CDR2 as FQNEAQ (reference sequence). Deletions cut 2 bases from V and 0 bases from J, with 10 bases between. The CDR3 loop spans 15 amino acids. The CDR3 loop is CASSLNTGMNTEAFF. The DNA for the CDR3 is TGTGCCAGCAGCTTAAATACAGGGATGAACACTGAAGCTTTCTTT.

V and J are TRBV7-6 and TRBJ2-2, with D possibly TRBD2 on 5 matching bases. Trimming cost V 5 bases and J 4 bases, with 11 bases left between them. Per the germline V gene, CDR1 is SGHVS and CDR2 is FNYEAQ. The CDR3 loop spans 14 amino acids. The DNA for the CDR3 is TGTGCCAGCAGCCTGAAACGGGGCACCGGGGAGCTGTTTTTT. It codes for CASSLKRGTGELFF.

CDR3 in amino acids: CASSPGLSTDTQYF. DNA for the CDR3: TGTGCCAGCAGCCCGGGACTTAGCACAGATACGCAGTATTTT. The V and J genes are TRBV11-3 and TRBJ2-3; perhaps TRBD2 as D (6 bases). V was shortened by 5 bases and J by 0 bases, with 9 bases between the two germline ends. In germline, CDR1 is SGHNT, CDR2 YENEEA. The CDR3 is made up of 14 amino acids.

The CDR3 reads CAITPQGGGYQPQHF. As DNA, the CDR3 is TGTGCCATCACTCCCCAGGGTGGTGGTTATCAGCCCCAGCATTTT. The chain links TRBV28 to TRBJ1-5, with D maybe TRBD1 (5 bases). CDR1 MDHEN and CDR2 SYDVKM come from the germline V gene. The CDR3 consists of 15 residues. The germline V and J ends were trimmed by 10 bases and 5 bases, with 21 bases remaining between them. The full variable domain, its missing parts supplied by reference TRBV28 and TRBJ1-5, is DVKVTQSSRYLVKRTGEKVFLECVQDMDHENMFWYRQDPGLGLRLIYFSYDVKMKEKGDIPEGYSVSREKKERFSLILESASTNQTSMYLCAITPQGGGYQPQHFGDGTRLSIL.

The chain is built from TRBV5-1 and TRBJ2-7; TRBD1 matches at 7 bases. The CDR3 has 15 residues. V shed 0 bases, J shed 3 bases, and the junction held 6 bases outside the gene matches. Germline V gene data show CDR1 as SGHRS and CDR2 as YFSETQ. This CDR3 is CASSLETGTYYEQYF. The CDR3 bases are TGCGCCAGCAGCTTGGAGACAGGGACCTACTACGAGCAGTACTTC.

This chain links TRBV7-6 with TRBJ2-3, with 9 bases identical to TRBD2. The CDR3 has 17 amino acids. Per the germline V gene, CDR1 is SGHVS and CDR2 is FNYEAQ. V lost 1 base and J lost 1; bases outside the gene matches: 6. The CDR3 reads CASSLEPASGGTDTQYF. CDR3 DNA sequence: TGTGCCAGCAGCTTAGAGCCGGCTAGCGGGGGCACAGATACGCAGTATTTT. The complete variable domain, with remaining parts taken from reference TRBV7-6 and TRBJ2-3, reads GAGVSQSPRYKVTKRGQDVALRCDPISGHVSLYWYRQALGQGPEFLTYFNYEAQQDKSGLPNDRFSAERPEGSISTLTIQRTEQRDSAMYRCASSLEPASGGTDTQYFGPGTRLTVL.

The table lists this clone with a few counts. CDR3 in DNA: TGTGCCAGCAGTGGGAGCCCCGACAGGGCTGGAAACACCATATATTTT. Protein: CASSGSPDRAGNTIYF. The rearrangement uses TRBV2 and TRBJ1-3; 7 bases agree with TRBD1. The J segment lost 2 bases and the V segment lost 4 bases, leaving 8 bases of the junction unmatched. Looked up from germline, CDR1 is SNHLY and CDR2 is FYNNEI. This CDR3 has 16 residues.

This clone was observed a handful of times. The chain links TRBV2 to TRBJ1-2, with TRBD1 matching 8 bases. V was pared by 4 bases and J by 4 bases, with 2 bases of the junction left unmatched. From germline, CDR1 is SNHLY and CDR2 FYNNEI. The CDR3 spans 13 residues. DNA for the CDR3: TGTGCCAGCAGTGTACAGGGGGGCTATGGCTACACCTTC. Translation: CASSVQGGYGYTF. The full variable domain, rest sourced from reference TRBV2 and TRBJ1-2, is EPEVTQTPSHQVTQMGQEVILRCVPISNHLYFYWYRQILGQKVEFLVSFYNNEISEKSEIFDDQFSVERPDGSNFTLKIRSTKLEDSAMYFCASSVQGGYGYTFGSGTRLTVV.

V is TRBV29-1 and J is TRBJ2-2, with D possibly TRBD1 on 6 matching bases. Per germline, CDR1 SQVTM and CDR2 ANQGSEA. The CDR3 spans 13 residues. Trimming removed 3 bases at V and 6 bases at J, with 11 bases between. The CDR3 DNA reads as TGCAGCGTTGAGGGGGCTACGTCCGGGGAGCTGTTTTTT. Amino acid sequence: CSVEGATSGELFF.